The clone carrying this T cell receptor beta chain appeared many times. Its antigen is not known. With 0 bases removed from V and 5 bases from J, the gap between germline ends came to 11 bases. The CDR3 has 14 residues. The V gene's germline CDR1 is SGHRS and CDR2 YFSETQ. The data stem from a study of shared clonotypes between healthy human individuals. Participating donors were healthy, HIV-negative adults free of recent acute infections or vaccinations. Evenly divided among several immunoSEQ plates was the genomic DNA of each subset. Measured with immunoSEQ multiplex PCR; TCRdb has only the in-frame clones, and not every one. The repertoire holds about 110,000 clones, around 68% seen once, with approximately 24% in the top ten. Study-wide results and limits: Some naive CD4 clonotypes, approximately 4.5%, turned up in common across several donors. Estimated richness values were generally larger in naive subsets than in memory subsets.

Sequenced: memory CD8+ T cells sorted from blood. Subset: CD45RO+ cells pooled with CCR7-negative TemRA cells. This clonotype was obtained from a woman aged 30 to 39 in good health. This chain joins TRBV5-1 and TRBJ1-2; D might be TRBD1 (6 bases). CDR3 in DNA: TGCGCCAGCAGCTTGGAGTTGCAGGGGTATGGCTACACCTTC. Amino acids: CASSLELQGYGYTF.